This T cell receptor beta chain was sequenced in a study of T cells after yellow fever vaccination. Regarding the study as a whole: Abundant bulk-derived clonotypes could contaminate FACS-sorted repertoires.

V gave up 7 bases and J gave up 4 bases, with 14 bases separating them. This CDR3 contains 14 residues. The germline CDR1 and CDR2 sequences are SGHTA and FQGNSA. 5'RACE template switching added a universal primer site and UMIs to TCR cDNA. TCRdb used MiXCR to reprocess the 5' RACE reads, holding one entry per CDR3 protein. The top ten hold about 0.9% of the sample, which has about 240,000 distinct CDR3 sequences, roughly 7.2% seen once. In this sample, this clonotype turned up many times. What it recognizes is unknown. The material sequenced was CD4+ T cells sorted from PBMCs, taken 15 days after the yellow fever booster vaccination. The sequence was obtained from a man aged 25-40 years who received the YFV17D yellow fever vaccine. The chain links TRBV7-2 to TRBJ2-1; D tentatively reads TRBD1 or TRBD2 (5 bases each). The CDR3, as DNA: TGTGCCAGCAAGGTGGGGGAGATTTACAATGAGCAGTTCTTC. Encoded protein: CASKVGEIYNEQFF.